This TCR beta chain was sequenced in a study of T cell repertoires in aging, cancer and after chemotherapy. This clonotype was detected only a few times. Trimming shortened V by 8 bases and J by 0 bases, and 13 bases separated the two germline ends. The CDR3 extends over 14 amino acids. Germline-derived CDR1 and CDR2 are MNHNS and SASEGT. Peripheral blood genomic DNA, not sorted cells or RNA, was the template. A mixed TRB-A/B primer pool amplified rearranged TRB by multiplex touch-down PCR. TCRdb reanalysed the multiplex PCR reads using MiXCR and keeps one entry per CDR3 protein. The sample contains under 3,500 distinct CDR3 sequences, around 20% of which appear only once.

This TCR derives from a human donor with a solid tumor. The sample was blood. The chain is built from TRBV6-1 and TRBJ1-2; D remains ambiguous. The CDR3 nucleotides are TGTGCCAGCCTAAGAACGGGTTCTAACTATGGCTACACCTTC. Translating it yields CASLRTGSNYGYTF.